The clone carrying this T cell receptor beta chain was counted ten times or more. This CDR3 region has 15 residues. J gave up 3 bases and V 2 bases, and 6 bases lay outside the gene matches. Germline V gene sequence: CDR1 SGHRS, CDR2 YFSETQ. This specimen belongs to a study of T cells in Graves' hyperthyroidism and ophthalmopathy. Patients with uncontrolled infections, other autoimmune diseases, pregnancy or lactation were excluded. The PBMCs were taken from about 9.7 ml of fresh peripheral blood. TCR beta CDR3 region amplification was performed from RNA transcripts. HTBI primers were used for first-round RT-PCR of the TCR CDR3. MiXCR, run by TCRdb on the multiplex PCR reads, gives a single entry per CDR3 protein. This sample carries about 640,000 distinct CDR3 sequences, roughly 20% of them seen once, and the ten largest clones take 34%.

This sequence was found in a man aged 25 to 40 with Graves' ophthalmopathy. The chain recombines TRBV5-1 with TRBJ2-7; TRBD1 matches at 9 bases. Sequencing was done on a sample of blood. DNA of the CDR3: TGCGCCAGCAGCTTAGGACAGGGGCGTAACTACGAGCAGTACTTC. This encodes CASSLGQGRNYEQYF. Variable domain in full (rest from reference TRBV5-1 and TRBJ2-7): KAGVTQTPRYLIKTRGQQVTLSCSPISGHRSVSWYQQTPGQGLQFLFEYFSETQRNKGNFPGRFSGRQFSNSRSEMNVSTLELGDSALYLCASSLGQGRNYEQYFGPGTRLTVT.